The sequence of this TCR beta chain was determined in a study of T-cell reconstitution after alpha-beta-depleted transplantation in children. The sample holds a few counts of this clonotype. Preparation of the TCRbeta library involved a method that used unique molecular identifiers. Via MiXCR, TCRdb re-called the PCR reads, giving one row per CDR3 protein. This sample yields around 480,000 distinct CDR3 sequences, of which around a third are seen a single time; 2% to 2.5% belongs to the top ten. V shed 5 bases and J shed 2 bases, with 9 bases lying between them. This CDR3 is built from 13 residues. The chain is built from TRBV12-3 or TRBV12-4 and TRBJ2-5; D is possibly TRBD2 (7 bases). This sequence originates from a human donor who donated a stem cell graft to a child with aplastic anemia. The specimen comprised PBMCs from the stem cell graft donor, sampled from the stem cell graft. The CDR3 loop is CASSRGGQETQYF. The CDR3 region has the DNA TGTGCCAGCAGTAGGGGGGGACAAGAGACCCAGTACTTC.